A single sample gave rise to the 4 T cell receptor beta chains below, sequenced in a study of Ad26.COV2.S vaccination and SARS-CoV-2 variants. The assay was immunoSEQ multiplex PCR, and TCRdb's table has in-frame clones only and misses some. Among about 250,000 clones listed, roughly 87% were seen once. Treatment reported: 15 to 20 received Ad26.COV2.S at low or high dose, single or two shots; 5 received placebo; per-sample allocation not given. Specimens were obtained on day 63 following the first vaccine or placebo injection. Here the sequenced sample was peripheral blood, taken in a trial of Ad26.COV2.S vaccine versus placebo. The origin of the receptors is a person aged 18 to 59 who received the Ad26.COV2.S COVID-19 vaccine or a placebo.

For the CDR3, the DNA is TGCAGCGTTGACCCGGACTTCGCTGGATACAATGAGCAGTTCTTC. It specifies CSVDPDFAGYNEQFF. The genes are TRBV29-1 and TRBJ2-1; a possible D gene is TRBD2 (5 bases). The CDR3 loop spans 15 amino acids. Germline CDR1 reads SQVTM; CDR2 reads ANQGSEA. V was clipped by 3 bases and J by 4 bases, with 16 bases between them.

The CDR3 nucleotides are TGTGCCAGCAGCGCGGGACAGGGGGCTAGTAGCAATCAGCCCCAGCATTTT. It encodes CASSAGQGASSNQPQHF. V is TRBV2 and J is TRBJ1-5; the match to TRBD1 covers 12 bases. Looked up from germline, CDR1 is SNHLY and CDR2 is FYNNEI. V lost 6 bases to trimming and J lost 0 bases; unmatched junction nucleotides: 6. The length of the CDR3 is 17 residues.

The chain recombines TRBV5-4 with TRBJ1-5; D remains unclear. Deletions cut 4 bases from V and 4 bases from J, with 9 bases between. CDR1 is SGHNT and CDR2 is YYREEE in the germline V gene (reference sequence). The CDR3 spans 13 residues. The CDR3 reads CASSQSGNQPQHF. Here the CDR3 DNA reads TGTGCCAGCAGCCAAAGTGGGAATCAGCCCCAGCATTTT.

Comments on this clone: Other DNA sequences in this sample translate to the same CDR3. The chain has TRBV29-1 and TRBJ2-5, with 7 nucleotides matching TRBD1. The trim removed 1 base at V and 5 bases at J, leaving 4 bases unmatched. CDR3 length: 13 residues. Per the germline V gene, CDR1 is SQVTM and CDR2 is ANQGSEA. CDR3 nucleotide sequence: TGCAGCGTTGAAGTAGGGGGCGCGGAGACCCAGTACTTC. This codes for CSVEVGGAETQYF.